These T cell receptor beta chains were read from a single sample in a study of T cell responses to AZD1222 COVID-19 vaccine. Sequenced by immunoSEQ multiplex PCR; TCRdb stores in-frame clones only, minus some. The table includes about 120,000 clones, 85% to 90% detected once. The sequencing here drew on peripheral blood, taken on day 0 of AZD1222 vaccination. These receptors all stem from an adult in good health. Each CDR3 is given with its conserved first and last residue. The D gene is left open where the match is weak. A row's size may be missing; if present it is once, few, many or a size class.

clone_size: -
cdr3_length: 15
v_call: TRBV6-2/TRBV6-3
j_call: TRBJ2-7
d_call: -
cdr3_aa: CASSPRVTISYEQYF
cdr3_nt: TGTGCCAGCAGCCCCCGGGTCACGATATCCTACGAGCAGTACTTC

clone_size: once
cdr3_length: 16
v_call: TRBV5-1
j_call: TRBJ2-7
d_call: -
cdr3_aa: CASSLSPRISSYEQYF
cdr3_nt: TGCGCCAGCAGCTTGTCGCCCAGGATCTCATCCTACGAGCAGTACTTC

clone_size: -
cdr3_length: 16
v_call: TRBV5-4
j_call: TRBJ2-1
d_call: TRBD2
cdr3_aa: CASSYLLAGGLDEQFF
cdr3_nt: TGTGCCAGCAGCTATTTACTAGCGGGGGGTCTCGATGAGCAGTTCTTC

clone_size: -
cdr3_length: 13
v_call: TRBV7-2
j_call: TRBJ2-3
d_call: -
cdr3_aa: CASSLPGVDTQYF
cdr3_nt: TGTGCCAGCAGCTTACCGGGTGTAGATACGCAGTATTTT

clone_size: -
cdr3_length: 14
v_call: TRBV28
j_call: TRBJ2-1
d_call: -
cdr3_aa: CASSSPGSYNEQFF
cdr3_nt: TGTGCCAGCAGTTCCCCCGGCTCCTACAATGAGCAGTTCTTC

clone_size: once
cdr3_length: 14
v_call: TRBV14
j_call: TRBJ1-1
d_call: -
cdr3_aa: CASSQLGMNTEAFF
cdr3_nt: TGTGCCAGCAGCCAACTGGGGATGAACACTGAAGCTTTCTTT

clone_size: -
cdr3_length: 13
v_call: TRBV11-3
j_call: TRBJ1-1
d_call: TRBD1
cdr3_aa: CASSYDRDTEAFF
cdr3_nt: TGTGCCAGCAGCTATGACAGGGACACTGAAGCTTTCTTT

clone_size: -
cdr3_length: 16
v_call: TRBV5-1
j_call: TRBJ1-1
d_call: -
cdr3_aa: CASSLDWGKMNTEAFF
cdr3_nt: TGCGCCAGCAGCTTGGATTGGGGAAAGATGAACACTGAAGCTTTCTTT

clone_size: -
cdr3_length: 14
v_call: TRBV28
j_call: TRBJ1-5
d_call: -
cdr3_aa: CASQTDTNNQPQHF
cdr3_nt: TGTGCCAGCCAGACGGATACTAATAATCAGCCCCAGCATTTT

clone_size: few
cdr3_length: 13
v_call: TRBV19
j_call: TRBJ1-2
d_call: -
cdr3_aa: CASSSWENYGYTF
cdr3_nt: TGTGCCAGTAGTTCGTGGGAAAACTATGGCTACACCTTC

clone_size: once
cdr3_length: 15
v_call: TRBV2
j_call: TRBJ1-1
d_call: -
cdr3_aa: CASSPDTVLNTEAFF
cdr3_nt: TGTGCCAGCAGCCCGGACACGGTATTGAACACTGAAGCTTTCTTT

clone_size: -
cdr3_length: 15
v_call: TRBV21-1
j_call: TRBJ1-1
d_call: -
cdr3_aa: CASSLCLGTGTEAFF
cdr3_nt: TGTGCCAGCAGCCTTTGTTTGGGGACGGGCACTGAAGCTTTCTTT

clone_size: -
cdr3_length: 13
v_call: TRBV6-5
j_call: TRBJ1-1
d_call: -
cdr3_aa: CASREKGYTEAFF
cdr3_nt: TGTGCCAGCAGGGAGAAAGGTTACACTGAAGCTTTCTTT

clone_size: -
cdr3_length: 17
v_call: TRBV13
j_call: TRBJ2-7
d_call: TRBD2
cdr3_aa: CASSLFSGLAGRGEQYF
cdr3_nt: TGTGCCAGCAGCTTATTCTCGGGACTAGCGGGAAGGGGAGAGCAGTACTTC

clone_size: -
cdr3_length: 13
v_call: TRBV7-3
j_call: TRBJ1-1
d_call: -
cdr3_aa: CASSLGRKTEAFF
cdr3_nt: TGTGCCAGCAGCTTAGGTCGGAAGACTGAAGCTTTCTTT

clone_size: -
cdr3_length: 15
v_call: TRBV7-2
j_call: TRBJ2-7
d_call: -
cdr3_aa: CASSLGGGTSYEQYF
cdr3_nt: TGTGCCAGCAGCTTAGGAGGGGGGACCTCCTACGAGCAGTACTTC

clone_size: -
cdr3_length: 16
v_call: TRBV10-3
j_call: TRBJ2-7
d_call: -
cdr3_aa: CAISEPNAGSSYEQYF
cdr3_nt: TGTGCCATCAGTGAGCCCAACGCCGGGAGCTCCTACGAGCAGTACTTC

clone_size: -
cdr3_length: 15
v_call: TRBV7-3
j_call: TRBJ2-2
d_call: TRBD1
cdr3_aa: CASSSQLGGLGELFF
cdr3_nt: TGTGCCAGCAGCTCGCAACTAGGGGGCCTCGGGGAGCTGTTTTTT

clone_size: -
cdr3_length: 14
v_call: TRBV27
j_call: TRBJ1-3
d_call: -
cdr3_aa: CASSAQGSGNTIYF
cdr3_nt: TGTGCCAGCAGTGCACAGGGCTCTGGAAACACCATATATTTT

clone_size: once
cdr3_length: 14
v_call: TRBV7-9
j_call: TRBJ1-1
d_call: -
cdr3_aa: CASSFGAVNTEAFF
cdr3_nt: TGTGCCAGCAGCTTCGGGGCCGTGAACACTGAAGCTTTCTTT

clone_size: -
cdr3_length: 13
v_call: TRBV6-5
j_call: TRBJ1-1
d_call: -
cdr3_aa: CASSQTATGEAFF
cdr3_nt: TGTGCCAGCAGTCAGACCGCGACAGGCGAAGCTTTCTTT

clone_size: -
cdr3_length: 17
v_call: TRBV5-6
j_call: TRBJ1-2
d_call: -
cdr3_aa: CASTYRFSGTRRRGYTF
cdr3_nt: TGTGCCAGCACCTATCGTTTTTCCGGGACAAGACGTCGCGGCTACACCTTC

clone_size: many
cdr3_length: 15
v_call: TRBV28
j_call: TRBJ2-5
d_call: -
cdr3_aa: CASSWERRDQETQYF
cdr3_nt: TGTGCCAGCAGTTGGGAGCGCAGGGACCAAGAGACCCAGTACTTC

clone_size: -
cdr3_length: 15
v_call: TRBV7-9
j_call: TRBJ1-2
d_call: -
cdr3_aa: CASSPDPAVNYGYTF
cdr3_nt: TGTGCCAGCAGCCCGGACCCGGCCGTAAACTATGGCTACACCTTC

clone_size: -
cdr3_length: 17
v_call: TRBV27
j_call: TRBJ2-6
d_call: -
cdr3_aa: CANHAGVALSGANVLTF
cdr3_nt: TGTGCCAACCACGCAGGGGTGGCGTTGTCTGGGGCCAACGTCCTGACTTTC

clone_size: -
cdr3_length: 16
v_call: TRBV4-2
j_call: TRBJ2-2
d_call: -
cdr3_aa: CASSSGRWGDTGELFF
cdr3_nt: TGTGCCAGCAGCTCGGGGAGGTGGGGGGACACCGGGGAGCTGTTTTTT

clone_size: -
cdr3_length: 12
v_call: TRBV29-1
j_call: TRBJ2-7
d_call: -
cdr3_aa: CSVEKVQGEQYF
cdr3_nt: TGCAGCGTTGAAAAAGTTCAGGGGGAGCAGTACTTC

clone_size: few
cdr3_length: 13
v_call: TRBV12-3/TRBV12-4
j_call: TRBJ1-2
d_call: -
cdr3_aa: CASSRTDNYGYTF
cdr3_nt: TGTGCCAGCAGTCGGACGGATAACTATGGCTACACCTTC

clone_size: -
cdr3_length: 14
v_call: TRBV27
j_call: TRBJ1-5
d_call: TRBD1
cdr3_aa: CASSSGGLGQPQHF
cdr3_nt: TGTGCCAGCAGTTCAGGGGGCCTGGGGCAGCCCCAGCATTTT

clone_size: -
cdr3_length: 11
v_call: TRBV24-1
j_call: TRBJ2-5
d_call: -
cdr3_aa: CATSAEETQYF
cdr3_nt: TGTGCCACCAGTGCCGAAGAGACCCAGTACTTC

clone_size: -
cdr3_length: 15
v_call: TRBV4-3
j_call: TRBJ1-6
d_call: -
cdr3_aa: CASSQEPRDDSPLHF
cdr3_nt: TGCGCCAGCAGCCAAGAGCCGAGGGACGATTCACCCCTCCACTTT

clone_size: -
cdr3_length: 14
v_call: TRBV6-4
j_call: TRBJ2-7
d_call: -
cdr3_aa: CASSDSPEGGKQYF
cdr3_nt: TGTGCCAGCAGTGACTCCCCTGAGGGGGGTAAGCAGTACTTC

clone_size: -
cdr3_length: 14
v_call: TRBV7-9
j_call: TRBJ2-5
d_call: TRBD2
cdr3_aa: CASTNSGTGGTQYF
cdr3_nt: TGTGCCAGCACCAATAGCGGGACGGGCGGGACCCAGTACTTC

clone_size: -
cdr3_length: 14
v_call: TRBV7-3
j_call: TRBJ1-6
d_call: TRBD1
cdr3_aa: CASSLGTANSPLHF
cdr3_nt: TGTGCCAGCAGCTTAGGGACAGCTAATTCACCCCTCCACTTT

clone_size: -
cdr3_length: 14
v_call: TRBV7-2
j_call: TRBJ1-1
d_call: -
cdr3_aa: CASSSSPGSTEAFF
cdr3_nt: TGTGCCAGCAGCTCATCTCCGGGTAGTACTGAAGCTTTCTTT

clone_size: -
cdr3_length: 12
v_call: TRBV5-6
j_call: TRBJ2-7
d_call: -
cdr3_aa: CASSLMGYEQYF
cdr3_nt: TGTGCCAGCAGCTTGATGGGATACGAGCAGTACTTC

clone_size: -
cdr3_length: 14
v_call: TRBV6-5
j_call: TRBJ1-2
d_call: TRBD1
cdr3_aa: CASSYDRVRYGYTF
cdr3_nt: TGTGCCAGCAGTTACGACAGGGTGCGCTATGGCTACACCTTC

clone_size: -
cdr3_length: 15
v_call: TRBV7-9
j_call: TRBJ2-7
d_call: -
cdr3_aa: CASSSTRRESYEQYF
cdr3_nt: TGTGCCAGCAGCTCAACTCGACGGGAGTCCTACGAGCAGTACTTC

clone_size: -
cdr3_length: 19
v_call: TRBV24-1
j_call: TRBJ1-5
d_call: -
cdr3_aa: CATSDNSGGGPVGNQPQHF
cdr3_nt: TGTGCCACCAGTGATAATTCAGGCGGGGGGCCAGTGGGCAATCAGCCCCAGCATTTT